Below, one T cell receptor beta chain is given with its context. This clonotype was recorded a few times. Its target antigen remains unknown. Base qualities were left out, and no much larger clone turns up one base away. This record comes from a study of blood T cells in healthy people across ages (dated by TCRdb to about 2015). Concerning the study at large: In model experiments, template switching captured about one uniquely barcoded TCR beta cDNA molecule for every two T cells. The study analyzed two additional independent replicas of 1 million unique cDNA reads from the same blood draw for two donors, one aged 18 to 30 and one aged 80 or older. To track age-related changes in TCR beta repertoire diversity, the study relied on deep sequencing normalized with unique cDNA molecular identifiers. Donors were grouped into four age groups: young (average roughly 17 years), middle-aged (39), aged (around 60) and long-lived (approximately 75). Donors of different ages were randomly distributed across sequencing lanes to avoid experimental bias. Results the study describes overall, beyond this receptor: Estimates of total diversity based on one million sequenced T cells were considered lower bounds and underestimates. The long-lived group showed more naive CD4+ T cells, fewer expanded clones and increased TCR diversity than the aged group, suggesting age selection. Observed TCR beta diversity per million T cells fell roughly linearly with age, and a significant reduction was already apparent by age approximately 41. Because the CMV infection status of the donors was unknown, age-related changes in expanded clonotypes may potentially have been confounded. Because profiling used bulk unsorted PBMCs, naive and antigen-experienced compartments could not be compared conclusively. A strong correlation was found between observed TCR beta diversity and the percentage of naive T cells measured by flow cytometry.

As encoded in the germline V gene, CDR1 is LGHNA while CDR2 is YNFKEQ. Ends trimmed: V by 4 bases, J by 4 bases; bases unmatched to a gene: 19. The CDR3 covers 19 residues, taking in both the cysteine and the phenylalanine. The retained sequence is limited to the CDR3, 57 bases, with the frame set at the first base. Donors were about 36 systemically healthy Caucasian individuals from Russia aged roughly 6 to 95 years. Each donor gave 8 to 10 milliliters of peripheral blood, collected into EDTA-treated Vacutainer tubes. Ficoll-Paque density-gradient centrifugation was used to isolate PBMCs, with at least 6.5 million per sample. Total RNA was extracted from PBMCs with Trizol reagent, with at least 5 micrograms obtained per sample. For every donor, an aliquot of PBMCs went through flow cytometry to measure the percentages of naive CD45RAhigh/CD27high T cells. The library was prepared using 5' RACE. Sequencing took place on an Illumina HiSeq 2500. A second about 7 to 12 cycle PCR used a sample-barcoded 5' primer and a J-beta primer mix. Each TCR beta cDNA molecule received a unique molecular identifier from a template-switch 5' adaptor carrying 12 random nucleotides. Each sample yielded at least 3 million CDR3-containing paired-end reads. First-strand cDNA synthesis was performed from all RNA using the Mint cDNA synthesis kit, with priming by a TRBC-specific oligonucleotide. Following uracil-DNA glycosylase treatment, all cDNA underwent a first 18-cycle PCR with the universal primers M1SS and BC2_uni_R. From the authors' description of their analysis: Normalization of each sample was performed by random selection of 1 million high-quality reads, each carrying a distinct molecular identifier. Reads sharing molecular identifiers were discarded rather than binned into consensus sequences. MiTCR, run with a Q25 quality threshold and the strictest error-elimination algorithm, handled CDR3 identification, clonotype clustering and error correction. Lower-bound total TCR beta diversity was estimated with a nonparametric unseen species model using Euler transformation. TCRdb reprocessing: public reads trimmed at Q25 with fastp, clones called with MiXCR, in-frame beta chains kept. Rows with one shared CDR3 protein collapse into an entry with the most common genes and DNA. TCRdb, not the original authors, processed these V and J calls. This sample holds hundreds of thousands of distinct CDR3 sequences; roughly three fifths were observed only once. The top ten clones comprise under 30% of the sample.

The material sequenced was blood. The rearrangement joined TRBV4-2 to TRBJ2-3; TRBD2 lines up with 8 middle nucleotides. This receptor was identified in a man aged 40-49 years in good health. Here is the DNA: TGTGCCAGCAGCCCCGTGGAAACTAGCGGATTAGGAAATGCAGATACGCAGTATTTT. This gives the protein CASSPVETSGLGNADTQYF.